This record covers a single T cell receptor (beta chain). The sample is drawn from a study of blood T cell repertoires in COVID-19. Overall study context: Material from acute and convalescent COVID-19 was sourced from the United States, Italy and Spain. From T cells, B-cell-depleted T cells, or PBMCs came the material, which was cDNA or gDNA.

The V end lost 5 bases, the J end lost 5 bases, and 3 bases lay between the germline ends. The CDR3 runs to 10 residues. The germline V gene encodes CDR1 MDHEN and CDR2 SYDVKM. Source study methods: Estimation of nucleated cell counts was performed using reference gene primer amplification. Clones were sequenced by immunoSEQ multiplex PCR, and TCRdb holds only the in-frame ones, with some missing. From that table come the V and J calls and clone size; the DNA was used to work out D and trimming. Among around 210,000 clones listed, around nine tenths were seen once. The specimen sequenced was peripheral blood. The sequence was collected from a young man with active or convalescent COVID-19. This chain links TRBV28 with TRBJ1-2; D remains ambiguous. The CDR3 loop reads CASSRYGYTF. The CDR3 bases are TGTGCCAGCAGTCGGTATGGCTACACCTTC.